This TCR delta chain was captured by sequencing in a study of delta chains in infants with herpesvirus infections. Study findings and constraints: Only the first time point after infection showed the public clonotype.

PBMC RNA was reverse transcribed using gamma-chain- and delta-chain-specific primers. TCRdb re-called clones from the RT-PCR reads via CATT. This repertoire shows 820 or so delta-chain clones, 36% found once; its top ten account for roughly 9.4%. This CDR3 contains 20 residues. With 0 bases clipped from V and 0 bases from J, the junction kept 9 bases outside the gene matches. Germline values: CDR1 GEAIGNYY, CDR2 EKD. As for this clone: Its antigen is not known.

This chain connects TRDV2 to TRDJ3; 8 nucleotides agree with TRDD3. The sequence derives from a human donor who was a Ugandan infant, either HIV-exposed or HIV-unexposed (not recorded which). Specimen: peripheral blood, collected at time point 2 of longitudinal follow-up. CDR3 sequence: CACDTGGTGGPSWDTRQMFF. CDR3 sequence (DNA): TGTGCCTGTGACACCGGCGGTACTGGGGGTCCCTCCTGGGACACCCGACAGATGTTTTTC.